This T cell receptor (beta chain) was retrieved from a study of cytomegalovirus exposure and HLA in healthy donors (dated by TCRdb to between 2016 and 2019). About the study as a whole: In an earlier analysis of roughly 500 of the donors, 276 Gb of sequence data and 117 million unique TCR beta sequences from about 190 million T cells were reported. An early release covering 550 to 700 HLA-typed donors comprised approximately 300 gigabases of sequencing data and some 79 million unique TCR sequences. Among the approximately 400 genotyped donors, around 81% belonged to the genetic ancestry cluster associated with self-reported Caucasian donors. The study aimed to test whether cataloging public T cell receptors could reveal signatures of past pathogen exposure. The T cell repertoires of 550 to 850 subjects were profiled by immunosequencing and related to cytomegalovirus serostatus. A separate validation cohort of about 110 different subjects was used in addition to the roughly 700-subject first cohort. The study combined high-throughput TCR immunosequencing, statistical association of individual TCRs with disease status, and machine learning to predict cytomegalovirus infection status. A later analysis re-analyzed previously published TCR beta repertoires from roughly 630 donors and added high-resolution HLA genotyping to study TCR occurrence patterns. Rather than drawing on any new phenotypic data, the later analysis identified candidate immune exposures from TCR beta sequences and the way those sequences occurred across donors. An earlier analysis of approximately 630 of the donors applied high-throughput TCR beta sequencing to assess whether each TCR beta V gene segment acted as functional or pseudogenic. Alongside the repertoire data, information on donor age, sex, ethnicity and CMV serostatus was compiled. A later genetic analysis used genome-wide SNP genotypes for about 55% of the 666 donors, treating that subset as a discovery cohort. Every discovery cohort repertoire had been produced on one sequencing platform. Class I and class II HLA loci were covered by the typing at four-digit resolution. Typing coverage varied by locus: about 629-640 donors for A, B, C, DRB1 and DQB1; roughly 560 for DQA1; approximately 610 for DPA1; fewer than 480 for DPB1. Roughly 5 DR-DQ haplotypes were handled as single units for association and clustering because linkage in the cohort was strong. On average, roughly 250,000 unique TCR beta nucleotide sequences were sequenced per donor among 398 genotyped donors of the cohort, with roughly a sixth of those sequences being non-productive. Overall results and qualifications from the work: It was suggested by the authors that the approach could potentially be generalized to other disease states and immunological phenotypes. According to a later analysis, TCR association rates differed among HLA loci, with DRB1 alleles showing the most associated TCRs and HLA-C alleles showing the fewest. Most TCR sequences were observed very rarely across donors, whereas some public TCRs were present in many individuals. A further reported finding was that TCR beta sequences accurately predicted the HLA-A and HLA-B alleles for most subjects in the first cohort. In a later analysis, HLA-associated TCR beta chains were found to be more clonally expanded and to have lower generation probabilities than equally common non-associated chains. In vitro tests confirmed that three of the cytomegalovirus-associated TCR beta chains recognize cytomegalovirus antigens. The classifier was reported to diagnose cytomegalovirus status with high specificity and sensitivity in both the original cohort and the validation cohort. The study listed over 150 TCR beta chains as associated with cytomegalovirus. The presence/absence analyses assumed that sequencing depth was roughly uniform across donors, and that assumption may not be true. At a false discovery rate of 0.05, a later analysis linked about 16,000 TCR beta sequences to specific HLA alleles. Only TCR beta chains were sequenced in this cohort, and the absence of alpha or paired-chain data limited detectable features. Correlated functional status among segregating V segments might be attributable to linkage disequilibrium, but an unknown experimental factor could not be ruled out. When HLA alleles, especially DR and DQ, strongly co-occurred, TCR associations were difficult to assign to individual alleles. HLA typing was unavailable for some donors at each locus, so association tests used only the typed subset. Some IMGT-functional V segments, including TRBV6-2 and TRBV6-3, could not be distinguished by the 87-base-pair reads and were therefore excluded. Because counts were too low, some 17 rarely observed V segments, including chromosome 9 orphons, were excluded from the earlier analysis of fewer than 650 of the donors. Most CMV-associated TCR beta chains appeared to be HLA-restricted in a later analysis, and the HLA associations seemed to be driven largely by CMV exposure. In a later genetic analysis, a missense DCLRE1C variant was associated with V-gene and J-gene trimming of TCR beta chains, and the association was replicated in an independent cohort. In an earlier analysis of a few hundred of the donors, most TCR beta V segments were observed in productive rearrangements about 90% or about 30% of the time, broadly matching IMGT annotations. Immune exposure information for the cohort was limited to CMV serostatus. According to a later genetic analysis, donors in an Asian-associated ancestry cluster had fewer N-insertions in productive TCRs than the approximately 670-donor mean. The sequencing pipeline was judged likely to have produced a cluster of highly shared sequence variants as a technical artifact. According to a later analysis, parvovirus B19, influenza, CMV and Epstein-Barr virus appeared linked to several top co-occurrence clusters.

Counted from cysteine to phenylalanine, this CDR3 has 14 amino acids. Only the CDR3 DNA is retained, 42 bases long and in frame from the first base. Trimmed from V: 6 bases; trimmed from J: 2 bases; junction bases lacking a gene match: 5. CDR1 LGHNT and CDR2 FRNRAP are derived from the germline V gene. Libraries were constructed by the immunoSEQ multiplex PCR assay. A mixture of 60 forward primers for TCR Vbeta segments and 13 reverse primers for TCR Jbeta segments was used in the multiplex PCR. The CDR3 region of rearranged TCR beta genes was amplified from genomic DNA by a multiplex PCR assay. Amplified TCR beta libraries were sequenced as 87-base-pair reads on the Illumina HiSeq System. Turning to the authors' computational methods: A later analysis tallied roughly 78 million unique TCR beta chains across the 666 repertoires, and approximately 11 million of those chains were shared by two or more donors. Raw reads were error-corrected and collapsed into unique sequences by a nearest-neighbor algorithm in which closely related sequences were merged to remove PCR and sequencing errors. Alignment of CDR3 sequences to IMGT reference sequences was used to assign V, D and J gene segments. Each retained sequence needed at least a six-nucleotide match to both a V gene segment and a J gene segment. Rearrangements were classified as productive when the CDR3 lacked stop codons and remained in frame with V and J, and all other rearrangements were classified as non-productive. CDR3 was defined by IMGT convention, running from the second conserved V-encoded cysteine to the conserved J-encoded phenylalanine. The earlier analysis of about 640 of the donors excluded any sequence lacking an unambiguous match to a single V gene segment. In an earlier analysis of approximately 500 of the donors, a V segment was called functional when productive rearrangements were above 56.7%, and segregating when the standard deviation between donors exceeded 5%. A statistical classification framework was built to diagnose cytomegalovirus status from the catalog of TCR beta chain sequences. In a later analysis, V and J genes were assigned by comparing TCR nucleotide sequences against IMGT/GENE-DB human TR gene sequences. A later analysis assigned CDR3 sequences and most-parsimonious VDJ recombination scenarios with the TCRdist pipeline. A later analysis defined each TCR beta chain by its CDR3 amino acid sequence plus V-gene family, and excluded reads lacking a unique V-gene family. A later analysis removed 550 to 650 highly shared, low-generation-probability nucleotide sequences to deal with suspected cross-contamination and a sequencing artifact. In a later analysis, a clonal expansion index was calculated for each public chain from normalized within-repertoire ranks of inferred template counts. A later analysis computed generation probabilities with a VDJ recombination model fitted to out-of-frame rearrangements, and checked the results against IGoR. Hypergeometric tests were used in a later analysis to score TCR-TCR, TCR-HLA and TCR-CMV co-occurrence, with a repertoire-size bias correction applied to the TCR pairs. In a later analysis, false discovery rates were estimated by permuting HLA or CMV assignments 20 times. A later analysis grouped co-occurring TCRs with DBSCAN, adding TCRdist sequence similarity when clustering within HLA-allele-positive subsets. For co-occurrence clustering, repertoires with fewer than 30,000 or more than 120,000 public chains were excluded, along with about five repertoires with anomalous nucleotide sharing. Imported from immuneACCESS, the table was reduced by TCRdb to in-frame sequences with V and J called. These copies leave out some clones; in studies compared against another copy, an unresolved V gene accounts for under half, and the cause of the remainder is not known. The V and J calls and clone size were taken over from that table, and D and trimming were inferred from the DNA. The sample includes about 170,000 clones, with 80% to 90% observed a single time. 2.4% of the sample is held by the ten biggest clonotypes.

Concerning this clone: Its antigen is currently not known. Within one base of it there is no much larger clone, and no base qualities were kept.

The cohort consisted of 600 or so healthy bone marrow donors. At the time of sampling, every cohort member was nominally healthy, though immune exposures that went unrecorded were likely present. The donor was CMV seronegative and belonged to the group of 320 or so seronegative cohort members. A peripheral blood sample was provided by each donor, and peripheral blood mononuclear cells were used for TCR beta sequencing. The Qiagen DNeasy Blood Extraction Kit was used to extract genomic DNA from the blood cell samples. The chain was built from TRBV12-5 and TRBJ2-7; 9 middle bases align to TRBD1. Sequencing was done on a sample of PBMCs. This TCR came from a male donor in good health and CMV-seronegative. The CDR3 reads as follows: CASGWDREAYEQYF. In nucleotide form, the sequence is TGTGCTAGTGGCTGGGACAGGGAAGCCTACGAGCAGTACTTC.